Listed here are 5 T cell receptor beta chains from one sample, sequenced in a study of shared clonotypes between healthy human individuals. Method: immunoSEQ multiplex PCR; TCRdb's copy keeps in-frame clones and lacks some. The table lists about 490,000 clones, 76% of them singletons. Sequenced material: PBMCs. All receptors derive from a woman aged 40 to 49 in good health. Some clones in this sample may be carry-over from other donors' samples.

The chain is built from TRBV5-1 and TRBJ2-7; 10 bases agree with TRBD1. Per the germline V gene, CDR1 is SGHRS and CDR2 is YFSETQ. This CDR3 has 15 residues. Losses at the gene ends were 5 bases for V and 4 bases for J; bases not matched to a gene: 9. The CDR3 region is CASSRDRGEVYEQYF. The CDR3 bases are TGCGCCAGCAGTCGGGACAGGGGCGAGGTGTACGAGCAGTACTTC.

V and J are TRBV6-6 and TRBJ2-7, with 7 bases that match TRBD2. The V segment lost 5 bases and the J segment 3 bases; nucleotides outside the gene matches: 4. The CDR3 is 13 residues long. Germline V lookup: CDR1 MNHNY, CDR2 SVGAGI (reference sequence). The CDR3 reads CASSRQRDYEQYF. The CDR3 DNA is TGTGCCAGCAGTCGGCAGCGGGACTACGAGCAGTACTTC.

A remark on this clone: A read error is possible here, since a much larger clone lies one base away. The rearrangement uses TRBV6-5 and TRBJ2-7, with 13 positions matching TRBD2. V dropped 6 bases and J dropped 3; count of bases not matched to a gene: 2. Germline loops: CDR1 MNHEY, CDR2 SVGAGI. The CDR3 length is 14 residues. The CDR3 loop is CASRWTSGSYEQYF. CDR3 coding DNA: TGTGCCAGCAGGTGGACTAGCGGGAGCTACGAGCAGTACTTC.

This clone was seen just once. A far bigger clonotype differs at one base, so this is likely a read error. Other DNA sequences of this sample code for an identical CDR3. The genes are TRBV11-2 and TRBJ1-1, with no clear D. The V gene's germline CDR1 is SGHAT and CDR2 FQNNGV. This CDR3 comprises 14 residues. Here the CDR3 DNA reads TGTGCCAGCAGCTTAGCCGGGGTTCACACCGAAGCTTTCTTT. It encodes CASSLAGVHTEAFF.

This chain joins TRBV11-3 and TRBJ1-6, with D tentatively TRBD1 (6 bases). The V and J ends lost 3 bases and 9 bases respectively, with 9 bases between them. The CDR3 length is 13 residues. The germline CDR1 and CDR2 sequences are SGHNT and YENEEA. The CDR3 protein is CASSLLQGSPLHF. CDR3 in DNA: TGTGCCAGCAGCTTGTTACAGGGTTCACCCCTCCACTTT.